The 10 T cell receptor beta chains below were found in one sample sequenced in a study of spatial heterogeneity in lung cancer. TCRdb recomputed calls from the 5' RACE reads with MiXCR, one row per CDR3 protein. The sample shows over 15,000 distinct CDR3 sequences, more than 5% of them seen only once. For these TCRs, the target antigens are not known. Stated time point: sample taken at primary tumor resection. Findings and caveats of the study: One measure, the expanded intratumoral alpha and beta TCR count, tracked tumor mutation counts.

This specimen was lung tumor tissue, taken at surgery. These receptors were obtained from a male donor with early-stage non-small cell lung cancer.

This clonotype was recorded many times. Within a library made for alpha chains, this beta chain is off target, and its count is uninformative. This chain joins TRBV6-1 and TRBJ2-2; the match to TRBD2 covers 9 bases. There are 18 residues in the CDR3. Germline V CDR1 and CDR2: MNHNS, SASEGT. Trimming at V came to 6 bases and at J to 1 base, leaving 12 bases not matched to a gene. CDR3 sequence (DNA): TGTGCCAGCAGCCCACGGAGGCTAGCGGGAAAGAACACCGGGGAGCTGTTTTTT. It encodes CASSPRRLAGKNTGELFF.

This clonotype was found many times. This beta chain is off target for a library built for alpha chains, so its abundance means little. As DNA, the CDR3 is TGTGCCAGCAGCTTTATAAGCCAGGCCCAAGAGACCCAGTACTTC. This encodes CASSFISQAQETQYF. The chain uses TRBV7-9 and TRBJ2-5; D gene ambiguous. This CDR3 contains 15 residues. V lost 3 bases and J lost 1, with 12 bases in between. Germline V gene sequence: CDR1 SEHNR, CDR2 FQNEAQ (reference sequence).

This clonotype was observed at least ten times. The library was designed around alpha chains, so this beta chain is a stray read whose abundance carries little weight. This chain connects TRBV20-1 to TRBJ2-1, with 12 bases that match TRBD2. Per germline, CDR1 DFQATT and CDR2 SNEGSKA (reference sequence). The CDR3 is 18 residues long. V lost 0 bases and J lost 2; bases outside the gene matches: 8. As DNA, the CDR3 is TGCAGTGCTAGAGATAGAATCCGGACTAGCGGGACCTACAATGAGCAGTTCTTC. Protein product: CSARDRIRTSGTYNEQFF.

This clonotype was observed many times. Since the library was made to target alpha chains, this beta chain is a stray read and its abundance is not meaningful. CDR3 DNA sequence: TGTGCCAGCAGCCAAGATCCCAGCGGGGGAAGCTCCTACGAGCAGTACTTC. Translation: CASSQDPSGGSSYEQYF. The chain is built from TRBV3-1 and TRBJ2-7, with 8 bases that match TRBD2. Germline trimming cut 0 bases from V and 0 bases from J; bases unmatched to any gene: 7. Germline CDR1 and CDR2: LGHDT and YNNKEL (reference sequence). This CDR3 is 17 amino acids long.

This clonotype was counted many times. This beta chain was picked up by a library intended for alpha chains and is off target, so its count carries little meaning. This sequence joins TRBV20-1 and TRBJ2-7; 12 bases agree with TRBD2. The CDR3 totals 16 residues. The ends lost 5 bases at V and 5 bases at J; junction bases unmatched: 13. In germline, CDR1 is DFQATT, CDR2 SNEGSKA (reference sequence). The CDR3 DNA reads TGCAGTGCTCCTCTTACTCTAGCGGGGGGGCCCCACGAGCAGTACTTC. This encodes CSAPLTLAGGPHEQYF.

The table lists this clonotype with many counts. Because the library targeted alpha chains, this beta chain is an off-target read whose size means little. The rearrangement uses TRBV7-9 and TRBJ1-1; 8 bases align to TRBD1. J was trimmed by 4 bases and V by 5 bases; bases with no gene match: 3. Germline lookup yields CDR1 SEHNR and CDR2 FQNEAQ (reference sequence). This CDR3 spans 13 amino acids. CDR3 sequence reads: CASSPQGVTEAFF. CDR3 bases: TGTGCCAGCAGCCCACAGGGGGTCACTGAAGCTTTCTTT. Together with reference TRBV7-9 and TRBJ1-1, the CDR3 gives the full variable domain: DTGVSQNPRHKITKRGQNVTFRCDPISEHNRLYWYRQTLGQGPEFLTYFQNEAQLEKSRLLSDRFSAERPKGSFSTLEIQRTEQGDSAMYLCASSPQGVTEAFFGQGTRLTVV.

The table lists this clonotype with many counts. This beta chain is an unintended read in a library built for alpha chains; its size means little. Here the CDR3 reads CASSSPRARYEQYF. The CDR3 DNA follows: TGTGCCAGCAGCTCCCCCCGGGCACGGTACGAGCAGTACTTC. This sequence joins TRBV7-2 and TRBJ2-7; D is ambiguous. The germline CDR1 and CDR2 sequences are SGHTA and FQGNSA. Between the trimmed V and J ends, which lost 4 bases and 4 bases, there was a span of 14 bases. The CDR3 sequence is 14 residues long.

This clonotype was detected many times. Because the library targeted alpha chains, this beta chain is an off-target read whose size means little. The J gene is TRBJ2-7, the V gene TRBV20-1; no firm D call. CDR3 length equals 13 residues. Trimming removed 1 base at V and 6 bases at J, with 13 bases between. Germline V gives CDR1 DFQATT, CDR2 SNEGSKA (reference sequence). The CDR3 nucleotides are TGCAGTGCTAGAGGAGAGGCCTTAGGCGAGCAGTACTTC. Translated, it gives CSARGEALGEQYF.

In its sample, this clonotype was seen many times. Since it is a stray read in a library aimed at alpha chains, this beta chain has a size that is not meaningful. CDR3 sequence: CASSRQGGEKLFF. The CDR3 bases are TGTGCCAGCAGTCGGCAGGGAGGTGAAAAACTGTTTTTT. V gene TRBV5-4 combines with J gene TRBJ1-4, with D possibly matching TRBD1 (5 bases). The length of the CDR3 is 13 residues. Trimming cost V 5 bases and J 7 bases, with 12 bases left between them. From germline, CDR1 is SGHNT and CDR2 YYREEE (reference sequence).

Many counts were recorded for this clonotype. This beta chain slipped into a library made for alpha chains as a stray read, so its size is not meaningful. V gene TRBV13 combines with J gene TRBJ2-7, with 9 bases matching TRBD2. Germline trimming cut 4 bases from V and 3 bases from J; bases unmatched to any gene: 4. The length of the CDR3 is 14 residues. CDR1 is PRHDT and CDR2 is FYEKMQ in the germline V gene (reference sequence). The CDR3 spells CASSYSGRVYEQYF. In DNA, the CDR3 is TGTGCCAGCAGCTATAGCGGGAGAGTCTACGAGCAGTACTTC. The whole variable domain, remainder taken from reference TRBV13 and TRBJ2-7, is AAGVIQSPRHLIKEKRETATLKCYPIPRHDTVYWYQQGPGQDPQFLISFYEKMQSDKGSIPDRFSAQQFSDYHSELNMSSLELGDSALYFCASSYSGRVYEQYFGPGTRLTVT.